This T cell receptor beta chain was identified in a study of blood T cell repertoires in COVID-19. Study background: COVID-19 samples from acute and convalescent phases originated in the United States, Italy and Spain.

Across over 20 US areas, participants ranged in age from 18 to 89 years. Membership in each cohort depended on participant-reported clinical history. Trimming left V 2 bases short and J 8 bases short, with 13 bases between. The CDR3 runs to 13 residues. The germline CDR1 and CDR2 sequences are MNHEY and SMNVEV (reference sequence). In the original processing: Estimates of nucleated cell counts were drawn from the amplification of reference gene primers. Profiling relied on immunoSEQ multiplex PCR, and the TCRdb table lists in-frame clones only, not all of them. V, J and clone size are those of that table, while D and trimming were read from the DNA. The data contain about 430,000 clones, approximately 91% of them seen just once; the ten biggest clones take up 1.4% to 1.5%.

The chain joins TRBV27 to TRBJ2-7, with D perhaps matching TRBD1 (6 bases). This receptor was identified in a woman younger than 35 who had been exposed to COVID-19. Sequencing input: PBMCs or T cells enriched from blood (not recorded which). CDR3 sequence: CASSLGIQGKQYF. CDR3 in DNA: TGTGCCAGCAGTTTAGGAATCCAGGGGAAGCAGTACTTC.